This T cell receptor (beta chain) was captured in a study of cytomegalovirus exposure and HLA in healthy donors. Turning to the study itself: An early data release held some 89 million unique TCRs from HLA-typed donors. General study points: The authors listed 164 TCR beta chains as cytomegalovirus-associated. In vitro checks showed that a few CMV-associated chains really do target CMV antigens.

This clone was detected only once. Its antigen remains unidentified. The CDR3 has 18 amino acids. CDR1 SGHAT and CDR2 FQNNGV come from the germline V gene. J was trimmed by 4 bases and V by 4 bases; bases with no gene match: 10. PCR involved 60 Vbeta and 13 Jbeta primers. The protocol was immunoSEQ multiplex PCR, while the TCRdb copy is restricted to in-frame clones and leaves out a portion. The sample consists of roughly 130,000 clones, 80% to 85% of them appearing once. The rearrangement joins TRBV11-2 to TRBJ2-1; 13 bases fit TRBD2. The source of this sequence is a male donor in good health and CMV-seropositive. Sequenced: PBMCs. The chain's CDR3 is CASSSTSGRAPLYNEQFF. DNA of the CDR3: TGTGCCAGCAGCTCAACTAGCGGGAGGGCCCCCCTTTACAATGAGCAGTTCTTC.